This T cell receptor beta chain was found in a study of tumor-infiltrating lymphocytes in primary liver carcinoma. Whole-study context: Subjects presented with primary liver carcinoma managed by surgical resection. Productive TCRbeta reads per sample were roughly 3.5 to 7.5 million, not differing by tissue. General study results and limits: Owing to bulk unsorted samples, no comparison was made between CD4+ and CD8+ repertoires. Blood trailed tumors significantly in top-250-clone fraction (p = 0.039).

A primer in the constant region served to generate TCR beta cDNA from 450 to 650 ng of total RNA. Libraries for TCR beta were built through three nested multiplex PCR rounds, which together made up a slightly modified ARM-PCR procedure. TCRdb passed the multiplex PCR reads through MiXCR, listing each CDR3 protein once. The sample shows about 210,000 distinct CDR3 sequences, roughly 61% of them seen only once. Both blood RNA, taken from unsorted whole blood, and germline DNA were extracted. Comments on this clonotype: Its cognate antigen is unknown.

This sequence was found in a woman aged 60 to 75 with primary liver carcinoma and hepatitis B virus infection. Sequenced sample: peripheral blood.

The DNA for the CDR3 is TGCATCGTCCGGTGGGGAGGGGAAGACACTGAAGCTTTCTTT. Its protein product is CIVRWGGEDTEAFF. This rearrangement joins TRBV29-1 to TRBJ1-1; tentatively, D is TRBD1 (5 bases). CDR3 size: 14 residues. Germline CDR1 SQVTM, CDR2 ANQGSEA.